A selection of T cell receptor beta chains follows, all from one sample in a study of blood T cell repertoires in COVID-19. Repertoires were generated with immunoSEQ multiplex PCR, while TCRdb's copy carries only in-frame clones and drops some. The table lists about 86,000 clones, about nine tenths of them singletons. Sequenced sample: peripheral blood. The receptors come from a human donor in a cohort sampled during active COVID-19. CDR3s include the opening cysteine and the closing phenylalanine or tryptophan. The D gene is left open where the match is weak. Rows may omit the clone size; those that give it use once, few, many or a size class.

-,TRBJ2-3,TRBV19,TRBD2,TGTGCCAGTAATTCACTAGCGGGAACAGATACGCAGTATTTT,CASNSLAGTDTQYF
-,TRBJ2-5,TRBV28,-,TGTGCCAGCACCTCATCGGGGGTAGGAGAGACCCAGTACTTC,CASTSSGVGETQYF
-,TRBJ1-2,TRBV5-1,-,TGCGCCAGCAGCCAGTACCTGACAGGTGCCGCCTATGGCTACACCTTC,CASSQYLTGAAYGYTF
-,TRBJ2-5,TRBV19,-,TGTGCCAGTAGTATAGATCGGGGCCGGAGGGACCAGTACTTC,CASSIDRGRRDQYF
-,TRBJ2-7,TRBV27,TRBD2,TGTGCCAGCAGGGTAGCCGGGACTAGTCCCGCCTACGAGCAGTACTTC,CASRVAGTSPAYEQYF
-,TRBJ1-1,TRBV11-2,TRBD1,TGTGCCAGCAGCATAGCGGGACAGATGAACACTGAAGCTTTCTTT,CASSIAGQMNTEAFF
-,TRBJ2-7,TRBV19,TRBD2,TGTGCCAGTAGTATGAGTGGGGCGGGAGTAAGCTACGAGCAGTACTTC,CASSMSGAGVSYEQYF
-,TRBJ1-5,TRBV28,-,TGTGCCAGCAGTCCGGGTGACAGTTTTGAGCATTTT,CASSPGDSFEHF
-,TRBJ1-1,TRBV7-3,TRBD1,TGTGCCAGCGGGAGGCAGGGGGATACTGAAGCTTTCTTT,CASGRQGDTEAFF
-,TRBJ2-1,TRBV18,TRBD2,TGTGCCAGCTTCCCAGCCGGGGGGAATGAGCAGTTCTTC,CASFPAGGNEQFF
-,TRBJ1-1,TRBV2,-,TGTGCCAGCAGCCCCAGACTTGTTGAAGCTTTCTTT,CASSPRLVEAFF
-,TRBJ1-6,TRBV6-5,-,TGTGGGGCCTCGCGGACAGTCACAAATTCACCCCTCCACTTT,CGASRTVTNSPLHF
-,TRBJ1-6,TRBV27,-,TGTGCCAGCAGTTTGCCGGGAGGAGCCCTCCACTTT,CASSLPGGALHF
once,TRBJ2-1,TRBV30,TRBD1,TGTGCCTGGAGTGCGGGACAGCTTTACAATGAGCAGTTCTTC,CAWSAGQLYNEQFF
-,TRBJ1-5,TRBV6-5,-,TGTGCCAGCACCTGGGGGGGGAATCAGCCCCAGCATTTT,CASTWGGNQPQHF
-,TRBJ1-3,TRBV6-5,-,TGTGCCAGCAGTTATTCTTGGGGGGAAGGAAACACCATATATTTT,CASSYSWGEGNTIYF
-,TRBJ2-1,TRBV29-1,TRBD2,TGCAGCTTAGGGACTAGCGGAATCTACAATGAGCAGTTCTTC,CSLGTSGIYNEQFF
-,TRBJ1-3,TRBV4-2,TRBD1,TGTGCCAGCAGCCAAGCAGGACAGGGAGGAAACACCATATATTTT,CASSQAGQGGNTIYF
-,TRBJ2-1,TRBV5-1,TRBD2,TGCGCCAGCAGCTTGGGACTAGGGCGGGAGGCGGATGAGCAGTTCTTC,CASSLGLGREADEQFF
-,TRBJ1-1,TRBV9,TRBD1,TGTGCCAGCAGTTCCTTGTCGTCCGGGACAGGGGTAGAAGCTTTCTTT,CASSSLSSGTGVEAFF
-,TRBJ2-1,TRBV5-4,-,TGTGCCAGCAGCCTTAGTGTAAGCGATGAGCAGTTCTTC,CASSLSVSDEQFF
-,TRBJ2-4,TRBV3-1/TRBV3-2,-,TGTGCCAGCAGCCAAGAAGTTCCGGGAGCCGGGAACATTCAGTACTTC,CASSQEVPGAGNIQYF
-,TRBJ2-2,TRBV25-1,TRBD1,TGTGCCAGCAGTGAAACCGGGACAGGGAACACCGGGGAGCTGTTTTTT,CASSETGTGNTGELFF
-,TRBJ2-2,TRBV27,TRBD1,TGTGCCAGCAGGGAGGACAGGGCGATAAACACCGGGGAGCTGTTTTTT,CASREDRAINTGELFF
-,TRBJ2-1,TRBV28,-,TGTGCCAGCAGTTTATGGGACGCCTCTCGGGAGAATGAGCAGTTCTTC,CASSLWDASRENEQFF
few,TRBJ2-1,TRBV9,TRBD1,TGTGCCAGCAGCGGAGGGGTAACAGGGGACGGCAATGAGCAGTTCTTC,CASSGGVTGDGNEQFF
-,TRBJ1-6,TRBV28,-,TGTGCCATCGCGGGGTCATATAATTCACCCCTCCACTTT,CAIAGSYNSPLHF
-,TRBJ1-3,TRBV7-3,-,TGTGCCAGCAGCTTCAAGAGCTCTGGAAACACCATATATTTT,CASSFKSSGNTIYF
-,TRBJ2-3,TRBV27,-,TGTGCCAGCAGCAGGTCGTGGGGCGGGGAGACAGATACGCAGTATTTT,CASSRSWGGETDTQYF
-,TRBJ2-5,TRBV19,TRBD2,TGTGCCAGTAGTACCGCGACTAGCGGCCAAGAGACCCAGTACTTC,CASSTATSGQETQYF
-,TRBJ2-7,TRBV12-5,-,TGTGCTAGTGCCTTTGACTCGTACGAGCAGTACTTC,CASAFDSYEQYF
-,TRBJ2-7,TRBV19,-,TGTGCCACTCGCTTAGGCGGCTCCTACGAGCAGTACTTC,CATRLGGSYEQYF
-,TRBJ2-1,TRBV13,TRBD1,TGTGCCAGCAGCACAAGGACAGGGGGGACCGTCAATGAGCAGTTCTTC,CASSTRTGGTVNEQFF
-,TRBJ1-2,TRBV27,TRBD1,TGTGCCAGCGGACAGGGGTATGGCTACACCTTC,CASGQGYGYTF
-,TRBJ1-1,TRBV3-1/TRBV3-2,-,TGTGCCAGCAGCCGAACTTTGTTGGACACTGAAGCTTTCTTT,CASSRTLLDTEAFF
-,TRBJ2-7,TRBV14,TRBD1,TGTGCCAGCAGCCAAGAGGGACAGCCTTCCTACGAGCAGTACTTC,CASSQEGQPSYEQYF
once,TRBJ1-1,TRBV14,TRBD1,TGTGCCAGCAGCCCCTGGACAGGGGGAAGCACTGAAGCTTTCTTT,CASSPWTGGSTEAFF
few,TRBJ2-3,TRBV11-3,TRBD1,TGTGCCAGCAGCTCTGGCACAGGGGAACCAGATACGCAGTATTTT,CASSSGTGEPDTQYF
-,TRBJ1-2,TRBV7-9,-,TGTGCCAGCAGCTTAGCAGCGAGCGGCTACACCTTC,CASSLAASGYTF
-,TRBJ2-3,TRBV13,TRBD2,TGTGCCAGCAGGCAGATCGGACTAGCCACATCAGATACGCAGTATTTT,CASRQIGLATSDTQYF
-,TRBJ2-7,TRBV18,TRBD1,TGTGCCAGCTCCGAGACAGGGGGAAAGAGCGAGCAGTACTTC,CASSETGGKSEQYF